This passage covers 4 T cell receptor beta chains from one sample sequenced in a study of blood T cells in healthy people across ages. The use of a sample-barcoded 5' primer and a J-beta primer mix characterized a second PCR of 7 to 11 cycles. TCRdb reanalysed the 5' RACE reads using MiXCR and keeps one entry per CDR3 protein. Of roughly 860,000 distinct CDR3 sequences detected, around 62% appear once; the ten largest clones hold about a quarter. Sequencing used blood. These receptors were collected from a man aged 25-45 years in good health.

The V gene is TRBV6-6, the J gene TRBJ1-3; no reliable D call. V was cut by 0 bases and J by 7 bases, with 19 bases left in between. The CDR3 loop spans 17 amino acids. Germline CDR1 is MNHNY and CDR2 is SVGAGI (reference sequence). CDR3 nucleotides: TGTGCCAGCAGTTACTCATCTCGAGAGGACTTGTGGAACACCATATATTTT. It yields the protein CASSYSSREDLWNTIYF.

The rearrangement joins TRBV3-1 to TRBJ2-4; D gene unclear. The V end was cut by 4 bases, the J end by 15 bases, with 16 bases between. The germline V gene has CDR1 LGHDT and CDR2 YNNKEL (reference sequence). There are 12 residues in the CDR3. The CDR3 spells CASSRGSAKGYF. The CDR3 DNA reads TGTGCCAGCAGCCGAGGATCCGCCAAGGGGTACTTC.

A remark on this clonotype: The junction departs from germline at one end; a sequencing error may be responsible. V and J are TRBV27 and TRBJ2-7; tentatively, D is TRBD1 (5 bases). Germline values: CDR1 MNHEY, CDR2 SMNVEV (reference sequence). The CDR3 has 13 residues. The CDR3 DNA follows: TGTGCTAGCAGTGTATCACAGGACCACGAGCAGTACTTC. The encoded protein is CASSVSQDHEQYF.

This clonotype has a handful of counts. This chain links TRBV10-3 with TRBJ2-5; 8 bases fit TRBD2. After removal of 0 bases from V and 2 bases from J, the junction contained 11 bases not matched to a gene. CDR1 is ENHRY and CDR2 is SYGVKD in the germline V gene. The CDR3 consists of 18 residues. This chain's CDR3 is CAISESKQAGAIQETQYF. The CDR3 bases are TGTGCCATCAGTGAGTCGAAACAAGCGGGGGCCATTCAAGAGACCCAGTACTTC.